These 9 T cell receptor beta chains came from one sample sequenced in a study of response to subunit inactivated influenza vaccine. TCRdb analysed the RT-PCR reads with MiXCR anew, one entry per CDR3 protein. The data contain a few hundred thousand distinct CDR3 sequences, approximately 7.8% of them singletons. The sequenced sample was PBMCs from blood, obtained roughly 24 months after vaccination. The source of these receptors is a man in his fifties or sixties who received an inactivated influenza vaccine.

This clonotype was detected a few times. The CDR3 is CASSPQAGGPGYNEQFF. CDR3 in DNA: TGTGCCAGCAGCCCTCAAGCGGGAGGGCCTGGGTACAATGAGCAGTTCTTC. The chain joins TRBV7-3 to TRBJ2-1; 10 nucleotides match TRBD2. V lost 5 bases and J lost 4; bases outside the gene matches: 11. The V gene's germline CDR1 is SGHTA and CDR2 FQGTGA. This CDR3 comprises 17 residues. The full variable domain, completed using reference TRBV7-3 and TRBJ2-1, is GAGVSQTPSNKVTEKGKYVELRCDPISGHTALYWYRQSLGQGPEFLIYFQGTGAADDSGLPNDRFFAVRPEGSVSTLKIQRTERGDSAVYLCASSPQAGGPGYNEQFFGPGTRLTVL.

The chain is built from TRBV20-1 and TRBJ2-2, with TRBD2 matching over 14 bases. CDR3 length: 15 residues. Unmatched junction bases numbered 7, after V lost 7 bases and J lost 6 bases. The germline V gene encodes CDR1 DFQATT and CDR2 SNEGSKA (reference sequence). The CDR3 loop is CSDEKTSGRAGELFF. The CDR3 DNA is TGCAGTGATGAAAAGACTAGCGGGAGGGCCGGGGAGCTGTTTTTT.

This clonotype was observed at least ten times. V is TRBV12-3 or TRBV12-4 and J is TRBJ1-6, with 7 bases identical to TRBD1. This CDR3 region has 15 residues. V gave up 1 base and J gave up 7 bases; unmatched junction bases: 4. This CDR3 is CASSLGGTVNSPLHF. The CDR3 bases are TGTGCCAGCAGTTTAGGGGGGACAGTGAATTCACCCCTCCACTTT.

This clonotype has a count of ten or more. The chain employs TRBV7-2 and TRBJ2-1, with D perhaps TRBD2 (7 bases). The CDR3 extends over 16 amino acids. Germline V gives CDR1 SGHTA, CDR2 FQGNSA. The germline V and J ends were trimmed by 0 bases and 0 bases, with 9 bases remaining between them. CDR3 bases: TGTGCCAGCAGCTTAGCACGGGGGGCCTCCTACAATGAGCAGTTCTTC. Protein product: CASSLARGASYNEQFF. The full variable domain, in which reference TRBV7-2 and TRBJ2-1 provide the parts outside the CDR3, is GAGVSQSPSNKVTEKGKDVELRCDPISGHTALYWYRQSLGQGLEFLIYFQGNSAPDKSGLPSDRFSAERTGGSVSTLTIQRTQQEDSAVYLCASSLARGASYNEQFFGPGTRLTVL.

The rearrangement uses TRBV12-3 or TRBV12-4 and TRBJ2-3; 10 bases fit TRBD2. This CDR3 has 16 residues. Trimming took 3 bases from V and 0 from J; bases not matched to a gene: 3. The CDR3 loop reads CASSFSTSGSTDTQYF. In nucleotides, the CDR3 is TGTGCCAGCAGTTTCTCGACTAGCGGGAGCACAGATACGCAGTATTTT.

Remarks on this clonotype: An end of the junction differs from the germline gene, which may be a read error. The V and J genes are TRBV30 and TRBJ1-1, with 7 bases that match TRBD1. The CDR3 covers 16 residues. Per germline, CDR1 GTSNPN and CDR2 SVGIG (reference sequence). CDR3 in DNA: TGTGCCTGGAGTGTCCTTTTTGTCAGGGGGTCCCCTGATGCTTTCTTT. This gives the protein CAWSVLFVRGSPDAFF.

V gene TRBV27 combines with J gene TRBJ2-7; 11 bases line up with TRBD1. V dropped 5 bases and J dropped 5; count of bases not matched to a gene: 5. CDR1 is MNHEY, CDR2 SMNVEV, per germline (reference sequence). The CDR3 runs 14 residues. This CDR3 reads CASSRTGGLNEQYF. CDR3 in DNA: TGTGCCAGCAGTCGGACAGGGGGCTTAAACGAGCAGTACTTC.

This clonotype was found once. V gene TRBV4-2 combines with J gene TRBJ2-7, with D perhaps TRBD1 or TRBD2 (5 bases each). Germline CDR1 reads LGHNA; CDR2 reads YNFKEQ. The CDR3 totals 16 residues. Trimming took 2 bases from V and 0 from J, leaving 14 bases between them. The CDR3 loop is CASSQHAAGSSYEQYF. The CDR3 coding sequence is TGTGCCAGCAGCCAACACGCGGCAGGGAGCTCCTACGAGCAGTACTTC.

This chain uses TRBV6-5 with TRBJ2-3, with 9 positions matching TRBD2. Germline assignment: CDR1 MNHEY and CDR2 SVGAGI. There are 18 residues in the CDR3. V was pared by 0 bases and J by 0 bases, with 7 bases of the junction left unmatched. In DNA form, the CDR3 reads TGTGCCAGCAGTTACTCGCCTAGCGGGAAGATTAGCACAGATACGCAGTATTTT. Residues: CASSYSPSGKISTDTQYF.